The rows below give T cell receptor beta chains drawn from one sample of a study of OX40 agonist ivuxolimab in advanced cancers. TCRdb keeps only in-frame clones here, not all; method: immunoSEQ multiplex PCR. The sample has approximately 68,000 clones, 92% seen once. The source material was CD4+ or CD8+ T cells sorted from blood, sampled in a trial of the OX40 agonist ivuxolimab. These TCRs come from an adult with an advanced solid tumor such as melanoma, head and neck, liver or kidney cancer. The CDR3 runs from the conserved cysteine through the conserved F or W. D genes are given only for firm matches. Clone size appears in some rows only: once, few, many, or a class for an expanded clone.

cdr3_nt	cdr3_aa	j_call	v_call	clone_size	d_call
TGCGCCAGCAGCCAAGATGGTACGGGACACAGCAATAATGAAAAACTGTTTTTT	CASSQDGTGHSNNEKLFF	TRBJ1-4	TRBV4-3	NA	NA
TGTGCCAGCAGCTTAACAAGCTCTGGGGCCAACGTCCTGACTTTC	CASSLTSSGANVLTF	TRBJ2-6	TRBV7-6	NA	NA
TGTGCCAGCAGGGCCACTGGGACGGGAAATGAAAAACTGTTTTTT	CASRATGTGNEKLFF	TRBJ1-4	TRBV14	NA	NA
TGCGCCAGCAGTGACACGGGGATTGCTAATGAAAAACTGTTTTTT	CASSDTGIANEKLFF	TRBJ1-4	TRBV10-1	NA	NA
TGTGCCAGCAGACTGACAGGGGGCGGTCAAGAGACCCAGTACTTC	CASRLTGGGQETQYF	TRBJ2-5	TRBV7-9	NA	TRBD1
TGTGCCAGCAGCGAAAGGACAAGGGGAGGGTACGAGCAGTACTTC	CASSERTRGGYEQYF	TRBJ2-7	TRBV5-6	NA	TRBD2
TGTGCCAGCAGTTTAGGGACAGGGGGGCGCACTGAAGCTTTCTTT	CASSLGTGGRTEAFF	TRBJ1-1	TRBV27	NA	TRBD1
TGTGCCAGCAGCTCCCAAGGGGGAGATAGGGAAAAACTGTTTTTT	CASSSQGGDREKLFF	TRBJ1-4	TRBV7-6	NA	NA
TGCGCCAGCAGCTTGGACAGGTCCGACGAGCAGTACTTC	CASSLDRSDEQYF	TRBJ2-7	TRBV5-1	NA	NA
TGTGCCAGCAGCCCCGGACAGGGGGATATCGGGGAGCTGTTTTTT	CASSPGQGDIGELFF	TRBJ2-2	TRBV27	NA	TRBD1
TGTGCCAGCAGTGAATGGAGGGGGCGTGGGACCCAGTACTTC	CASSEWRGRGTQYF	TRBJ2-5	TRBV2	once	NA
TGTGCCAGCAGCCTAACGACGGGCTCACCCCTCCACTTT	CASSLTTGSPLHF	TRBJ1-6	TRBV27	NA	NA
TGTGCCAGCAGTCCTAGGGGGCTTAGCTATGGCTACACCTTC	CASSPRGLSYGYTF	TRBJ1-2	TRBV6-1	NA	TRBD1
TGTGCTAGTGCCGCCGGGGAGGGCCACCACGAGCAGTACTTC	CASAAGEGHHEQYF	TRBJ2-7	TRBV12-5	NA	TRBD2
TGTGCCAGCAGTATAGGGGGCTGGGGGGAGACCCAGTACTTC	CASSIGGWGETQYF	TRBJ2-5	TRBV5-6	NA	TRBD1
TGTGCCAGCAGCGTAGTGAGTTCCTATGGCTACACCTTC	CASSVVSSYGYTF	TRBJ1-2	TRBV9	NA	NA
TGTGCCAGCAGCACGGGACAGCAGGGCTACACCTTC	CASSTGQQGYTF	TRBJ1-2	TRBV7-9	NA	TRBD1
TGCGCCAGCAGCCTTCTCCCTTCCCTTTCGATCGCTGACAATGAGCAGTTCTTC	CASSLLPSLSIADNEQFF	TRBJ2-1	TRBV4-1	once	NA
TGTGCCAGCAGTGAACACAGGCTAGTTGCAACTAATGAAAAACTGTTTTTT	CASSEHRLVATNEKLFF	TRBJ1-4	TRBV6-1	NA	NA
TGTGCCAGCGATAGGGACTTATCCTACGAGCAGTACTTC	CASDRDLSYEQYF	TRBJ2-7	TRBV7-9	NA	NA
TGTGCCAGCAGTTGGGGGACAGGGAACACTGAAGCTTTCTTT	CASSWGTGNTEAFF	TRBJ1-1	TRBV27	once	TRBD1
TGTGCCAGCAGTTTTTTCAGGGGGGAATACGAGCAGTACTTC	CASSFFRGEYEQYF	TRBJ2-7	TRBV27	NA	NA
TGTGCCAGCAGTTACGGGACAGATAACGCCTACGAGCAGTACTTC	CASSYGTDNAYEQYF	TRBJ2-7	TRBV6-5	NA	TRBD1
TGTGCCAGCAGCCTCCTCCCGACGGAATCAACTTTCTACGAGCAGTACTTC	CASSLLPTESTFYEQYF	TRBJ2-7	TRBV5-5	NA	NA
TGCAGCGTTGACCCAGCTGGGGGCAATGAGCAGTTCTTC	CSVDPAGGNEQFF	TRBJ2-1	TRBV29-1	NA	NA
TGTGCCAGTGTTAGCGGGGGTGCTACCTACGAGCAGTACTTC	CASVSGGATYEQYF	TRBJ2-7	TRBV27	NA	TRBD2
TGTGCCAGCAGCTTAGGGGACAATCAAGAGACCCAGTACTTC	CASSLGDNQETQYF	TRBJ2-5	TRBV7-8	few	NA
TGTGCCACCAGCAGTACGACAGGGCTTGGATTGGAAAACATTCAGTACTTC	CATSSTTGLGLENIQYF	TRBJ2-4	TRBV15	NA	TRBD1
TGTGCCAGCAGCCTGCGCCGGGACAGGGGGGACACTGAAGCTTTCTTT	CASSLRRDRGDTEAFF	TRBJ1-1	TRBV7-6	NA	TRBD1
TGTGCCAGCAGCAACAATAACCGGGACAGGGTGTGGGTGGATGAAAAACTGTTTTTT	CASSNNNRDRVWVDEKLFF	TRBJ1-4	TRBV21-1	once	NA
TGTGCCAGCAGCAAAGAAGCAAAGACCCAGTACTTC	CASSKEAKTQYF	TRBJ2-5	TRBV21-1	NA	NA
TGTGCCAGCACCAGGACGGAGACCACCGGGGAGCTGTTTTTT	CASTRTETTGELFF	TRBJ2-2	TRBV6-5	NA	NA
TGTGCCAGCATCGGCGGAGGGAGTGCTGAAGCTTTCTTT	CASIGGGSAEAFF	TRBJ1-1	TRBV6-4	NA	NA
TGTGCCAGCAAGGGACAGAACTACAATGAGCAGTTCTTC	CASKGQNYNEQFF	TRBJ2-1	TRBV25-1	NA	TRBD1
TGTGCCAGCAGCGCGTTGGACCTGAACACTGAAGCTTTCTTT	CASSALDLNTEAFF	TRBJ1-1	TRBV9	NA	NA
TGTGCCAGCTCACCCGGGCCCGGGGAGCTGTTTTTT	CASSPGPGELFF	TRBJ2-2	TRBV18	once	NA
TGTGCCAGCAGTTTCATAGGGTTGCACACCGGGGAGCTGTTTTTT	CASSFIGLHTGELFF	TRBJ2-2	TRBV27	NA	NA
TGTGCCAGCAGCCCCGTTCGTACAGATACGCAGTATTTT	CASSPVRTDTQYF	TRBJ2-3	TRBV7-9	NA	NA
TGTGCCAGCAGTGAAGGTCAGACAGGCTACACAGATACGCAGTATTTT	CASSEGQTGYTDTQYF	TRBJ2-3	TRBV6-1	NA	NA
TGTGCCAGCTCTCGAGTCGGAGAAAACTCCTACGAGCAGTACTTC	CASSRVGENSYEQYF	TRBJ2-7	TRBV13	NA	NA
TGTGCCAGCAGCCCCCCTACCGGGGAGCTGTTTTTT	CASSPPTGELFF	TRBJ2-2	TRBV13	NA	NA
TGCGCCAGCAGCTCCGTCGACGGGTCCTACGAGCAGTACTTC	CASSSVDGSYEQYF	TRBJ2-7	TRBV5-1	NA	NA
TGTGCCAGCAGTTTAAGTGGTGAGCAGTTCTTC	CASSLSGEQFF	TRBJ2-1	TRBV28	NA	NA
TGTGCCAGTAGTATCTCGATTTCCTACGAGCAGTACTTC	CASSISISYEQYF	TRBJ2-7	TRBV19	NA	NA
TGTGCCAGCAGCTTAGACCAAAACATGACAGGGGGTGGGGAAGAGACCCAGTACTTC	CASSLDQNMTGGGEETQYF	TRBJ2-5	TRBV11-3	NA	TRBD1
TGTGCTAGTGGGTTCTCCCCCAGCTATAGCAATCAGCCCCAGCATTTT	CASGFSPSYSNQPQHF	TRBJ1-5	TRBV12-5	once	NA
TGTGCCAGTAGTGCGGACGGAAACTCTGGAAACACCATATATTTT	CASSADGNSGNTIYF	TRBJ1-3	TRBV19	NA	NA
TGCGCCAGCAGCCCGACAGGGTCCTCTATATACGAGCAGTACTTC	CASSPTGSSIYEQYF	TRBJ2-7	TRBV4-3	NA	TRBD1
TGTGCCAGCAGTTACTCGACTAGCGGGGGGACAGATACGCAGTATTTT	CASSYSTSGGTDTQYF	TRBJ2-3	TRBV6-4	NA	TRBD2
TGTGCCAGCAGCCCTGGGGATAATGAGCAGTTCTTC	CASSPGDNEQFF	TRBJ2-1	TRBV7-9	NA	NA